The 20 T cell receptor beta chains below come from one sample, sequenced in a study of molecular identifiers for immune sequencing clone quantification. TCRdb ran MiXCR on the PCR reads and lists one entry per CDR3 protein. The data show about 640,000 distinct CDR3 sequences, 15% to 20% seen once. Source material: naive CD8+ T cells from blood, with Jurkat cell RNA spiked in. As to subset: FACS-sorted CD8+CD4-CCR7+CD45RA+ naive T cells. The origin of the receptors is a human donor in good health. Some libraries in this study had Jurkat cell RNA spiked in.

There are many counts of this clonotype. The V and J genes are TRBV6-5 and TRBJ1-5, with D maybe TRBD1 (5 bases). The CDR3 sequence is 16 residues long. V was clipped by 5 bases and J by 0 bases, with 14 bases between them. Germline V gene data show CDR1 as MNHEY and CDR2 as SVGAGI. The DNA for the CDR3 is TGTGCCAGCAGTCCCCGACAGCATTATAGCAATCAGCCCCAGCATTTT. The encoded protein is CASSPRQHYSNQPQHF.

A few counts support this clonotype. The chain is built from TRBV13 and TRBJ1-1; D is possibly TRBD1 (6 bases). V lost 8 bases to trimming and J lost 4 bases, with 14 bases between them. Germline V gene data show CDR1 as PRHDT and CDR2 as FYEKMQ (reference sequence). This CDR3 region has 13 residues. The CDR3 DNA reads as TGTGCCAGCGGTCTGGGGACACCCACTGAAGCTTTCTTT. It is translated as CASGLGTPTEAFF. Looking up the rest from reference TRBV13 and TRBJ1-1 gives the full variable domain: AAGVIQSPRHLIKEKRETATLKCYPIPRHDTVYWYQQGPGQDPQFLISFYEKMQSDKGSIPDRFSAQQFSDYHSELNMSSLELGDSALYFCASGLGTPTEAFFGQGTRLTVV.

In the case of this clonotype: A much bigger clone sits one base away, suggesting this may be a read error. This chain connects TRBV27 to TRBJ1-2; D not certain. In germline, CDR1 is MNHEY, CDR2 SMNVEV (reference sequence). The CDR3 loop spans 13 amino acids. This chain's CDR3 is CAGSLTLSYGYTF. CDR3 coding DNA: TGTGCCGGCAGTTTAACACTATCCTATGGCTACACCTTC.

Comment on this clonotype: One end of the junction fails to match germline, which may point to a read error. The chain uses TRBV14 and TRBJ2-1; 13 bases are shared with TRBD2. The CDR3 consists of 17 residues. Germline V lookup: CDR1 SGHDN, CDR2 FVKESK. CDR3 residues: CAGSPPGLAGPHNEQFF. CDR3 sequence (DNA): TGTGCCGGCAGCCCACCGGGACTAGCGGGGCCCCACAATGAGCAGTTCTTC.

Details on this clonotype: A read error is possible here, since a much larger clone lies one base away. The chain employs TRBV5-5 and TRBJ1-1; D gene ambiguous. This CDR3 has 12 residues. Germline loops: CDR1 SGHKS, CDR2 YYEKEE (reference sequence). V lost 4 bases to trimming and J lost 4 bases, with 8 bases between them. CDR3 loop: CASSLTATEAFF. In DNA form, the CDR3 reads TGTGCCAGCAGCCTTACGGCCACTGAAGCTTTCTTT.

This clonotype was counted a few times. This CDR3 is missing its conserved last phenylalanine or tryptophan, likely due to a read error. The rearrangement joins TRBV19 to TRBJ2-2; D may be TRBD1 (6 bases). Germline loops: CDR1 LNHDA, CDR2 SQIVND (reference sequence). CDR3 length equals 14 residues. V was clipped by 5 bases and J by 4 bases, with 11 bases between them. CDR3 residues: CASSLDSPTGELFS. The CDR3 coding sequence is TGTGCCAGTAGTCTGGACAGCCCCACCGGGGAGCTGTTTTCT.

Note on this clonotype: This sequence may be a read error, since a much larger clone differs from it by one base. The rearrangement uses TRBV28 and TRBJ2-7; 10 bases match TRBD2. Germline V lookup: CDR1 MDHEN, CDR2 SYDVKM. J lost 1 base, V lost 11 bases, and 8 bases had no gene match. The CDR3 runs 14 residues. In DNA form, the CDR3 reads TGTGCCGTAAAAGGAGCGGGAGGGTCCTACGAGCAGTACTTC. Translation gives CAVKGAGGSYEQYF. The entire variable domain, with the rest obtained from reference TRBV28 and TRBJ2-7, is as follows: DVKVTQSSRYLVKRTGEKVFLECVQDMDHENMFWYRQDPGLGLRLIYFSYDVKMKEKGDIPEGYSVSREKKERFSLILESASTNQTSMYLCAVKGAGGSYEQYFGPGTRLTVT.

About this clonotype itself: Sequence at one end of the junction differs from germline and may be a read error. The V gene is TRBV19, the J gene TRBJ2-5; D may correspond to TRBD1 or TRBD2 (5 bases each). The CDR3 is 16 amino acids. Germline values: CDR1 LNHDA, CDR2 SQIVND (reference sequence). DNA for the CDR3: TGTGCCAGTAGTCCGGACCCGGGACCCCGCCAAGAGATCCAGTACTTC. Encoded protein: CASSPDPGPRQEIQYF.

This clonotype appeared many times. CDR3 nucleotide sequence: TGCAGTGCTAGACCCCAAGACCGGAGCTCCTATAATTCACCCCTCCACTTT. This translates into CSARPQDRSSYNSPLHF. The gene calls are TRBV20-1 and TRBJ1-6; D remains unclear. The germline gives CDR1 DFQATT, CDR2 SNEGSKA (reference sequence). This CDR3 comprises 17 residues. Trimming took off 2 bases at V and 0 bases at J, with 14 bases between the two ends.

This clonotype was seen many times. This chain connects TRBV27 to TRBJ2-7; possibly TRBD1 for D (5 bases). This CDR3 has 13 residues. CDR1 and CDR2 from the germline V gene are MNHEY and SMNVEV (reference sequence). Trimming stripped 6 bases from V and 0 bases from J, with 9 bases between. CDR3 DNA sequence: TGTGCCAGCAGATACAGGTCCTCCTACGAGCAGTACTTC. As protein: CASRYRSSYEQYF.

Of note for this clonotype: Given a much more abundant clone one base away, this may be a read error. Here the CDR3 omits its conserved ending phenylalanine or tryptophan, so a read error is the likely source. The genes are TRBV9 and TRBJ2-7; 10 nucleotides match TRBD1. Trimming cost V 2 bases and J 2 bases; bases outside gene matches: 4. This CDR3 contains 15 residues. Per germline, CDR1 SGDLS and CDR2 YYNGEE. The CDR3 coding sequence is TGTGCCAGCAGCGTCCGAGACAGGGGGCCCTACGAGCAGTACTCC. Translation gives CASSVRDRGPYEQYS.

This clonotype was detected many times. J is TRBJ2-3 and V is TRBV20-1; 9 bases match TRBD2. Trimming at V came to 2 bases and at J to 6 bases, leaving 18 bases not matched to a gene. Germline V gene sequence: CDR1 DFQATT, CDR2 SNEGSKA (reference sequence). The CDR3 contains 18 residues. The CDR3 spells CSARPQRGLADFRDTQYF. The CDR3, as DNA: TGCAGTGCTAGACCCCAAAGGGGACTAGCTGATTTTCGGGATACGCAGTATTTT.

The sample holds a few counts of this clonotype. The CDR3, as DNA: TGTGCCAGTAGTAAGCCAGGGTTCTACAATGAGCAGTTCTTC. Protein: CASSKPGFYNEQFF. This sequence joins TRBV19 and TRBJ2-1, with TRBD1 as a possible D gene (5 bases). This CDR3 is built from 14 residues. V shed 4 bases and J shed 3 bases, with 10 bases lying between them. Germline V CDR1 and CDR2: LNHDA, SQIVND (reference sequence).

As for this clonotype: This sequence may be a read error, since a much larger clone differs from it by one base. The genes are TRBV29-1 and TRBJ2-1; D tentatively reads TRBD1 or TRBD2 (5 bases each). The CDR3 sequence is 13 residues long. Trimming left V 7 bases short and J 4 bases short, with 14 bases between. Germline CDR1 SQVTM, CDR2 ANQGSEA. CDR3 DNA sequence: TGCAGCGCTCCGGGACGCCCATACAATGAGCAGTTCTTC. Its translation: CSAPGRPYNEQFF.

This clonotype appeared many times. The J gene is TRBJ2-5, the V gene TRBV6-1; a weak D match, TRBD1 (6 bases). The germline V gene encodes CDR1 MNHNS and CDR2 SASEGT. There are 15 residues in the CDR3. Trimming shortened V by 3 bases and J by 1 base, and 12 bases separated the two germline ends. The chain's CDR3 is CASSDPYRVQETQYF. In DNA, the CDR3 is TGTGCCAGCAGTGATCCGTACAGGGTCCAAGAGACCCAGTACTTC.

As concerns this clonotype: A much larger clone differs by one base, so this may be a read error. As the CDR3 is not closed by the conserved phenylalanine or tryptophan, this likely results from a read error. J is TRBJ2-3 and V is TRBV28; no reliable D call. Trimming left V 6 bases short and J 0 bases short, with 16 bases between. The CDR3 length is 16 residues. Germline CDR1 MDHEN, CDR2 SYDVKM. CDR3 residues: CASSLYGSTSTDTQYL. The CDR3 coding sequence is TGTGCCAGCAGCCTATACGGATCGACTAGCACAGATACGCAGTATCTT.

Worth noting for this clonotype: One base away lies a much larger clone, so this may be a sequencing read error. The chain uses TRBV6-4 and TRBJ2-3; 8 nucleotides match TRBD2. With 4 bases clipped from V and 3 bases from J, the junction kept 9 bases outside the gene matches. The germline V gene has CDR1 MRHNA and CDR2 SNTAGT. This CDR3 has 16 amino acids. CDR3 nucleotides: TGTGCCAGCAGTGTACCAGCGGGAGAATTGACAGATACGCAGTATTTT. This gives the protein CASSVPAGELTDTQYF.

This clonotype was seen many times. The chain uses TRBV7-6 and TRBJ2-5, with 7 bases lining up with TRBD1. Per the germline V gene, CDR1 is SGHVS and CDR2 is FNYEAQ. The CDR3 is 16 amino acids. Germline trimming cut 1 base from V and 2 bases from J; bases unmatched to any gene: 7. CDR3: CASSLGPQGLQETQYF. For the CDR3, the DNA is TGTGCCAGCAGCTTAGGCCCACAGGGGCTTCAAGAGACCCAGTACTTC.

This clonotype occurred a few times. The chain carries TRBV11-3 and TRBJ1-2; the D gene is possibly TRBD1 (5 bases). The ends were cut back, 7 bases at V and 4 bases at J, with 16 bases in the middle. The CDR3 totals 14 residues. Germline lookup yields CDR1 SGHNT and CDR2 YENEEA. The CDR3 protein is CASIKKTGSYGYTF. The CDR3 DNA reads as TGTGCCAGCATAAAGAAAACAGGCAGCTATGGCTACACCTTC.

Only one count was recorded for this clonotype. A much larger clonotype is one base distant, so this may be a read error. V is TRBV3-1 and J is TRBJ2-7; 7 bases are a match to TRBD1. CDR1 and CDR2 from the germline V gene are LGHDT and YNNKEL (reference sequence). The ends lost 0 bases at V and 2 bases at J; junction bases unmatched: 4. There are 15 residues in the CDR3. CDR3 in amino acids: CASSQEQGEAYEQYF. In DNA form, the CDR3 reads TGTGCCAGCAGCCAAGAGCAGGGGGAAGCCTACGAGCAGTACTTC.